The sequence of this T cell receptor (beta chain) was determined in a study of beta chain features in type 1 diabetes. Findings of the study overall: Patients and controls would be equally affected if PCR favored shorter templates.

The CDR3 is 15 amino acids. Germline V CDR1 and CDR2: MGHDK, SYGVNS. The V and J ends lost 4 bases and 0 bases, in that order; junction bases with no gene match: 5. Every isolated RNA sample was fully reverse transcribed, so sequencing captured expressed TCRB transcripts. Generated by immunoSEQ multiplex PCR, the TCRdb table keeps only in-frame clones and is missing some. The sample includes hundreds of thousands of clones, around 10% seen only once; the top ten take about 0.014%. This clone was counted a few times. What it binds is unknown. This receptor was identified in a woman in her 30s in good health. Sequencing was done on a sample of naive CD4+ T cells from blood. This rearrangement joins TRBV25-1 to TRBJ1-2; the match to TRBD1 covers 7 bases. This CDR3 is CASSGPGTANYGYTF. Here the CDR3 DNA reads TGTGCCAGCAGTGGTCCTGGGACAGCTAACTATGGCTACACCTTC.